These 28 T cell receptor beta chains originate from one sample sequenced in a study of blood T cell repertoires in COVID-19. The protocol was immunoSEQ multiplex PCR, while the TCRdb copy is restricted to in-frame clones and leaves out a portion. The table shows 250,000 to 300,000 clones, with about 89% occurring only once. Sequencing was carried out using PBMCs or T cells enriched from blood (not recorded which). These receptors were collected from a man aged 35 to 55 who had recovered from COVID-19.

The rearrangement uses TRBV11-2 and TRBJ2-3, with TRBD2 matching 9 bases. With 5 bases clipped from V and 3 bases from J, the junction kept 15 bases outside the gene matches. In germline, CDR1 is SGHAT, CDR2 FQNNGV. The CDR3 has 18 amino acids. CDR3 bases: TGTGCCAGCAGCGCAACCTCCGCGCGGGGGGGCCGGACAGATACGCAGTATTTT. Protein sequence: CASSATSARGGRTDTQYF.

This rearrangement joins TRBV29-1 to TRBJ2-5; 11 positions agree with TRBD2. Germline V lookup: CDR1 SQVTM, CDR2 ANQGSEA. The CDR3 contains 14 residues. V lost 6 bases, J lost 2 bases, and 5 bases stayed unmatched. As DNA, the CDR3 is TGCAGCGTGGGTACTAGCGGGAGACAAGAGACCCAGTACTTC. The encoded protein is CSVGTSGRQETQYF.

This clone was picked up a small number of times. The rearrangement links TRBV9 to TRBJ1-1; D ambiguous. V lost 1 base, J lost 1 base, and 5 bases lay in between. Germline V gives CDR1 SGDLS, CDR2 YYNGEE. The CDR3 consists of 13 residues. DNA for the CDR3: TGTGCCAGCAGCGTACAGAAGAACACTGAAGCTTTCTTT. Protein sequence: CASSVQKNTEAFF.

CDR3 amino acids: CASSLGGGVHLTDTQYF. Here the CDR3 DNA reads TGTGCCAGCAGCTTGGGCGGCGGGGTCCATCTCACAGATACGCAGTATTTT. The chain is built from TRBV5-4 and TRBJ2-3, with a tentative D call TRBD2 (6 bases). In germline, CDR1 is SGHNT, CDR2 YYREEE (reference sequence). The ends were cut back, 0 bases at V and 2 bases at J, with 16 bases in the middle. This CDR3 contains 17 residues.

This chain links TRBV10-2 with TRBJ2-1; 16 bases map to TRBD2. The germline V gene encodes CDR1 WSHSY and CDR2 SAAADI. Trimming took 6 bases from V and 0 from J; bases not matched to a gene: 8. This CDR3 is 19 amino acids long. The CDR3 sequence: CASRSPGLAGGNSYNEQFF. In nucleotides, the CDR3 is TGCGCCAGCAGGTCTCCGGGACTAGCGGGGGGGAACTCCTACAATGAGCAGTTCTTC.

The rearrangement uses TRBV13 and TRBJ1-2; 8 positions agree with TRBD1. The V and J ends lost 0 bases and 8 bases, in that order; junction bases with no gene match: 11. Germline-derived CDR1 and CDR2 are PRHDT and FYEKMQ (reference sequence). The CDR3 is made up of 16 amino acids. The CDR3 protein is CASSLGRAGGLLGYTF. CDR3 nucleotides: TGTGCCAGCAGCTTAGGCCGGGCAGGGGGCCTGTTGGGCTACACCTTC.

The chain joins TRBV10-2 to TRBJ1-5, with no clear D. The CDR3 spans 15 residues. Germline CDR1 reads WSHSY; CDR2 reads SAAADI. V was shortened by 3 bases and J by 4 bases, with 13 bases between the two germline ends. The CDR3 DNA is TGCGCCAGCAGTGATCTTGGCGGAGGTAATCAGCCCCAGCATTTT. It specifies CASSDLGGGNQPQHF.

This chain joins TRBV12-3 or TRBV12-4 and TRBJ1-1, with D perhaps TRBD1 (5 bases). The CDR3 spans 13 residues. Trimming cost V 2 bases and J 8 bases, with 12 bases left between them. The CDR3 DNA is TGTGCCAGCAGTTTAAGGGGCGGAAACGAAGCTTTCTTT. Residues: CASSLRGGNEAFF.

Notes on this clone: A much larger clone sits a single nucleotide away, making a read error possible. In the same sample, other DNA sequences code for this CDR3. The chain combines TRBV7-3 with TRBJ1-1, with TRBD1 as a possible D gene (5 bases). The V gene's germline CDR1 is SGHTA and CDR2 FQGTGA. The V end lost 4 bases, the J end lost 1 base, and 7 bases lay between the germline ends. The CDR3 totals 13 residues. Here the CDR3 DNA reads TGTGCCAGCAGCTCCCAGGGGAACACTGAAGCTTTCTTT. Amino acid sequence: CASSSQGNTEAFF.

The gene calls are TRBV18 and TRBJ2-7, with D maybe TRBD2 (6 bases). V lost 0 bases and J 4 bases, leaving 13 bases between the germline ends. The CDR3 length is 15 residues. Germline V gene sequence: CDR1 KGHSH, CDR2 LQKENI. In DNA form, the CDR3 reads TGTGCCAGCTCACCACCGGAGGGACGACGGTACGAGCAGTACTTC. It codes for CASSPPEGRRYEQYF.

In regard to this clone: The junction differs from germline at one of its ends, possibly a read error. The chain couples TRBV9 to TRBJ2-1, with 8 bases identical to TRBD2. Germline V lookup: CDR1 SGDLS, CDR2 YYNGEE. The CDR3 is made up of 16 amino acids. CDR3 region: CASSVVFSGGYNEQFF. The CDR3 DNA reads as TGTGCCAGTAGCGTAGTATTCAGCGGGGGTTACAATGAGCAGTTCTTC.

The V gene is TRBV28, the J gene TRBJ1-4, with 9 bases identical to TRBD1. Germline CDR1 is MDHEN and CDR2 is SYDVKM. The CDR3 extends over 16 amino acids. Trimming cost V 4 bases and J 1 base; bases outside gene matches: 4. In nucleotides, the CDR3 is TGTGCCAGCAGTTGGGGACAGGGAAGAACTAATGAAAAACTGTTTTTT. This gives the protein CASSWGQGRTNEKLFF.

The chain has TRBV19 and TRBJ2-1; maybe TRBD2 (7 bases). The CDR3 extends over 15 amino acids. Germline V gene sequence: CDR1 LNHDA, CDR2 SQIVND (reference sequence). V was cut by 3 bases and J by 7 bases, with 16 bases left in between. The DNA of the CDR3 is TGTGCCAGTAGTATTGTGGGGGGGCTGGGGAATGAGCAGTTCTTC. Translation gives CASSIVGGLGNEQFF.

This chain joins TRBV24-1 and TRBJ2-4; TRBD1 agrees at 8 bases. This CDR3 has 14 amino acids. The junction had 3 bases not matched to a gene; V was cut back by 0 bases and J by 9 bases. Per germline, CDR1 KGHDR and CDR2 SFDVKD. CDR3 region: CATSDLGQGSIQYF. The CDR3 DNA follows: TGTGCCACCAGTGATTTGGGACAGGGAAGCATTCAGTACTTC.

DNA for the CDR3: TGTGCCAGCAGCCAAGGACAGGGGATGGAATCTAGCACAGATACGCAGTATTTT. Translation gives CASSQGQGMESSTDTQYF. The rearrangement uses TRBV3-1 (or the pseudogene TRBV3-2) and TRBJ2-3, with 8 nucleotides matching TRBD1. Germline CDR1 and CDR2: LGHDT and YNNKEL (reference sequence). V lost 1 base, J lost 0 bases, and 9 bases stayed unmatched. The CDR3 consists of 18 residues.

The chain combines TRBV2 with TRBJ1-3; D unresolved. Looked up from germline, CDR1 is SNHLY and CDR2 is FYNNEI. V was clipped by 2 bases and J by 1 base, with 6 bases between them. The CDR3 covers 14 residues. The CDR3 here is CASSEYRSGNTIYF. The CDR3 nucleotides are TGTGCCAGCAGTGAATATCGGTCTGGAAACACCATATATTTT. Complete variable domain (other parts from reference TRBV2 and TRBJ1-3): EPEVTQTPSHQVTQMGQEVILRCVPISNHLYFYWYRQILGQKVEFLVSFYNNEISEKSEIFDDQFSVERPDGSNFTLKIRSTKLEDSAMYFCASSEYRSGNTIYFGEGSWLTVV.

Note on this clone: Other DNA sequences of this sample code for an identical CDR3. The V call is TRBV19, the J call TRBJ2-3; TRBD1 aligns across 8 bases. J gave up 4 bases and V 3 bases, and 6 bases lay outside the gene matches. The CDR3 contains 15 residues. Looked up from germline, CDR1 is LNHDA and CDR2 is SQIVND (reference sequence). The CDR3 nucleotides read TGTGCCAGTAGTATTGAAGCAGGGGGCGCAGATACGCAGTATTTT. It codes for CASSIEAGGADTQYF.

The DNA for the CDR3 is TGTGCCAGCAGCTTCGTGGCTAGCGGGAGCTCCTACGAGCAGTACTTC. Protein sequence: CASSFVASGSSYEQYF. The gene calls are TRBV7-9 and TRBJ2-7; 10 bases map to TRBD2. The junction had 5 bases not matched to a gene; V was cut back by 3 bases and J by 0 bases. Germline assignment: CDR1 SEHNR and CDR2 FQNEAQ (reference sequence). CDR3 size: 16 residues.

The V call is TRBV30, the J call TRBJ2-1, with TRBD1 matching 11 bases. J lost 9 bases, V lost 7 bases, and 11 bases had no gene match. Germline assignment: CDR1 GTSNPN and CDR2 SVGIG (reference sequence). CDR3 length: 14 residues. The CDR3 here is CALGPGQGAGEQFF. The CDR3 DNA sequence: TGTGCCTTGGGCCCCGGACAGGGGGCCGGTGAGCAGTTCTTC.

This rearrangement joins TRBV6-1 to TRBJ1-2, with 10 bases that match TRBD1. The V and J ends lost 4 bases and 7 bases, in that order; junction bases with no gene match: 12. The CDR3 consists of 16 residues. From germline, CDR1 is MNHNS and CDR2 SASEGT. CDR3 in DNA: TGTGCCAGCAGTGGACAGGGGGCGAGAGGGCCCCTTGGCTACACCTTC. This encodes CASSGQGARGPLGYTF.

In DNA, the CDR3 is TGTGCCAGCAGCTTAAGGGCAGGTGGACTAGCGGGAGGGCGGAATGAGCAGTTCTTC. Residues: CASSLRAGGLAGGRNEQFF. V and J are TRBV7-6 and TRBJ2-1, with 15 bases lining up with TRBD2. Per germline, CDR1 SGHVS and CDR2 FNYEAQ. The V and J ends lost 2 bases and 7 bases, in that order; junction bases with no gene match: 12. The CDR3 is 19 amino acids. Full variable domain (missing parts from reference TRBV7-6 and TRBJ2-1): GAGVSQSPRYKVTKRGQDVALRCDPISGHVSLYWYRQALGQGPEFLTYFNYEAQQDKSGLPNDRFSAERPEGSISTLTIQRTEQRDSAMYRCASSLRAGGLAGGRNEQFFGPGTRLTVL.

The chain combines TRBV12-3 or TRBV12-4 with TRBJ2-7; D perhaps matches TRBD2 (5 bases). The length of the CDR3 is 11 residues. V was cut by 4 bases and J by 6 bases, with 7 bases left in between. The CDR3 DNA reads TGTGCCAGCAGTTCCCTAGCCGAGCAGTACTTC. It encodes CASSSLAEQYF.

V is TRBV5-1 and J is TRBJ1-3, with no clear D. Germline CDR1 reads SGHRS; CDR2 reads YFSETQ. Trimming left V 4 bases short and J 0 bases short, with 11 bases between. The CDR3 loop spans 15 amino acids. The CDR3 protein is CASSLPLSSGNTIYF. The CDR3 DNA is TGCGCCAGCAGCCTCCCCCTCAGCTCTGGAAACACCATATATTTT.

The gene calls are TRBV19 and TRBJ1-6, with 8 positions matching TRBD1. Looked up from germline, CDR1 is LNHDA and CDR2 is SQIVND (reference sequence). V trimming: 3 bases; J trimming: 6 bases; junction bases outside the gene matches: 4. This CDR3 has 15 amino acids. CDR3 amino acids: CASSIDRGGNSPLHF. The DNA for the CDR3 is TGTGCCAGTAGTATTGACAGGGGAGGTAATTCACCCCTCCACTTT.

The table lists this clone with a count of one. The rearrangement joins TRBV27 to TRBJ2-2, with D possibly TRBD1 on 5 matching bases. Trimming stripped 6 bases from V and 4 bases from J, with 15 bases between. Looked up from germline, CDR1 is MNHEY and CDR2 is SMNVEV (reference sequence). The CDR3 contains 15 residues. The CDR3 coding sequence is TGTGCCAGCAGCCTCCAGGGTTCAATCACCGGGGAGCTGTTTTTT. It is translated as CASSLQGSITGELFF.

The chain links TRBV7-8 to TRBJ1-5; no definite D call. Germline values: CDR1 SGHVS, CDR2 FQNEAQ. The V gene lost 1 base and the J gene lost 7 bases, with 11 bases spanning the gap. The CDR3 runs 14 residues. CDR3 amino acids: CASSLGRQSQPQHF. DNA of the CDR3: TGTGCCAGCAGCTTAGGAAGACAATCCCAGCCCCAGCATTTT.

The chain uses TRBV7-2 and TRBJ2-1; 7 nucleotides line up with TRBD2. The CDR3 contains 15 residues. Germline CDR1 SGHTA, CDR2 FQGNSA. J gave up 8 bases and V 1 base, and 8 bases lay outside the gene matches. CDR3 sequence reads: CASSLERREFDEQFF. CDR3 bases: TGTGCCAGCAGCTTAGAAAGGCGGGAGTTCGATGAGCAGTTCTTC.

The sample holds one count of this clone. Other DNA variants within this sample encode the same CDR3. The chain couples TRBV19 to TRBJ1-2; D gene unclear. CDR3 length: 14 amino acids. V was cut by 2 bases and J by 0 bases, with 7 bases left in between. CDR1 and CDR2 from the germline V gene are LNHDA and SQIVND (reference sequence). In nucleotides, the CDR3 is TGTGCCAGTAGTATACGAGGGTCTAACTATGGCTACACCTTC. Translation: CASSIRGSNYGYTF.